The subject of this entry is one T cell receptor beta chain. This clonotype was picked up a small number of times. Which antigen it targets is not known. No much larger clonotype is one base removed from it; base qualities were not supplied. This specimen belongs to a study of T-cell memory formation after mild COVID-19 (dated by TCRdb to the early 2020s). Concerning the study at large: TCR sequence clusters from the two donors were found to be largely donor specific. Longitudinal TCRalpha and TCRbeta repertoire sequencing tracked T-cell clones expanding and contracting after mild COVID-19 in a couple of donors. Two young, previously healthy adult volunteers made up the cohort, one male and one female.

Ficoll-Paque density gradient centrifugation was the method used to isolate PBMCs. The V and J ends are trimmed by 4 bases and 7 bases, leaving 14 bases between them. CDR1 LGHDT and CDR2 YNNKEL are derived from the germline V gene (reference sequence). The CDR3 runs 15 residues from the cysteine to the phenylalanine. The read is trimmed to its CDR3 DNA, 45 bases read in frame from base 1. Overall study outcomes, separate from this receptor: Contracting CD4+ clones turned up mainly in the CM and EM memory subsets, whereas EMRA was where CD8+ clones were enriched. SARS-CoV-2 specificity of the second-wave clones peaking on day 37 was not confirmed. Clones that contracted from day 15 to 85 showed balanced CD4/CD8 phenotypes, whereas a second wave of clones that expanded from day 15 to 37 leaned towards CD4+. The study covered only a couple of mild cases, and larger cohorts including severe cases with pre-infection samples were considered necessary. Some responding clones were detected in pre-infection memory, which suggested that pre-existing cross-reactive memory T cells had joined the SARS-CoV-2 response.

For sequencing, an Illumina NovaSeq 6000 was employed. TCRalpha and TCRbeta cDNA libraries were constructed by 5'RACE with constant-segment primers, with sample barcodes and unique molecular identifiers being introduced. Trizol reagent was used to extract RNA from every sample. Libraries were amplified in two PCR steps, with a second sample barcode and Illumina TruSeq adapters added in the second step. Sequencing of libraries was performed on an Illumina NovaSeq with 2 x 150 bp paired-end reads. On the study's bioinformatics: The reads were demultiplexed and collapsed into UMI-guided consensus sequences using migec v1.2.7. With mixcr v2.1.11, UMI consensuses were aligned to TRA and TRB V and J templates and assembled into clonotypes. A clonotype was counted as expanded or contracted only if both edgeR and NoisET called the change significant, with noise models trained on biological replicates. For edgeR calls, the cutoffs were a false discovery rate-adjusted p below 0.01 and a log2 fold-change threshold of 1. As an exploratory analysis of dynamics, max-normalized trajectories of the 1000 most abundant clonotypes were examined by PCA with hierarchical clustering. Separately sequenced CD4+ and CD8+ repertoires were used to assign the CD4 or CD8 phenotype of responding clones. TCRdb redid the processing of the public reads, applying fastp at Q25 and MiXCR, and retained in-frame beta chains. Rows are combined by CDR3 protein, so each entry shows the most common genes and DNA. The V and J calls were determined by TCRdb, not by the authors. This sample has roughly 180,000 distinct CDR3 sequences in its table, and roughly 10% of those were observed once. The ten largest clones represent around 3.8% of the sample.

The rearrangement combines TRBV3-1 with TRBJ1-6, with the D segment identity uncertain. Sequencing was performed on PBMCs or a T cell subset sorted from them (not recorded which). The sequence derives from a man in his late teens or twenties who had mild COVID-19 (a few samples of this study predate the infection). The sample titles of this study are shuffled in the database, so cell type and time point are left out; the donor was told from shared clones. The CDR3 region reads CASSPSYGSNSPLHF. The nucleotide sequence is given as TGTGCCAGCAGCCCATCTTATGGGAGCAATTCACCCCTCCACTTT.